A selection of T cell receptor beta chains follows, all from one sample in a study of response to subunit inactivated influenza vaccine. TCRdb reprocessed the RT-PCR reads via MiXCR and lists one record per CDR3 protein. The table lists 600,000 to 700,000 distinct CDR3 sequences, 11% to 15% of them singletons. This sample comprised PBMCs from blood, obtained around 14 days before vaccination. The receptors come from a man aged 50 to 60 who received an inactivated influenza vaccine. CDR3s include the opening cysteine and the closing phenylalanine or tryptophan. The D gene is left open where the match is weak. Size values are once, few and many counts, or a class for expanded clones, and some rows have none.

.	few	13	TRBV28	TRBJ2-1	TGTGCCAGCAGTTTTCGCCTATACAATGAGCAGTTCTTC	CASSFRLYNEQFF
TRBD2	.	15	TRBV7-3	TRBJ2-1	TGTGCCAGCAGCACGGGACTAGCGGGAGACAGCGAGCAGTTCTTC	CASSTGLAGDSEQFF
TRBD1	few	13	TRBV28	TRBJ2-7	TGTGCCAGCACCTCCCCACAGGGGAGAGAGCAGTACTTC	CASTSPQGREQYF
TRBD1	many	14	TRBV4-3	TRBJ2-7	TGCGCCAGCAGCCTAGGGACAGGGTCTAGCGAGCAGTACTTC	CASSLGTGSSEQYF
TRBD2	many	17	TRBV12-3/TRBV12-4	TRBJ2-1	TGTGCCAGCAGCCGACGGACTAGCGGGAGCCGGTGGGGTGAGCAGTTCTTC	CASSRRTSGSRWGEQFF
.	few	12	TRBV29-1	TRBJ2-5	TGCAGCGTTACCAAAAATCGGGAGACCCAGTACTTC	CSVTKNRETQYF
TRBD1	few	16	TRBV28	TRBJ2-1	TGTGCCAGCAGTTCTTGGACAGGGGGAAACCCCAATGAGCAGTTCTTC	CASSSWTGGNPNEQFF
TRBD2	few	16	TRBV20-1	TRBJ2-5	TGCAGTGCTAGAGAGCCCCTGAGCGGGGGGGCTAAGACCCAGTACTTC	CSAREPLSGGAKTQYF
TRBD1	few	14	TRBV20-1	TRBJ2-7	TGCAGTGCTAGTTTCCGGGACAGGGCCTACGAGCAGTACTTC	CSASFRDRAYEQYF
.	many	14	TRBV12-3/TRBV12-4	TRBJ1-6	TGTGCCAGCAGTTTTGGGCAGAATAATTCACCCCTCCACTTT	CASSFGQNNSPLHF
TRBD2	.	15	TRBV7-2	TRBJ2-1	TGTGCCAGCAGCCCACTAGCGGGGGGGCCGAGGGAGCAGTTCTTC	CASSPLAGGPREQFF
TRBD2	few	17	TRBV6-5	TRBJ2-7	TGTGCCAGCAGTTACCCGGGACTAGCGGGAGGTTACTACGAGCAGTACTTC	CASSYPGLAGGYYEQYF
.	.	15	TRBV5-1	TRBJ1-2	TGCGCCAGCAGCCTGGAGGGACGGAGAAACTATGGCTACACCTTC	CASSLEGRRNYGYTF
TRBD2	few	13	TRBV29-1	TRBJ2-7	TGCAGCGTTGTAGCGGGAGGTTCCTACGAGCAGTACTTC	CSVVAGGSYEQYF
TRBD1	many	14	TRBV29-1	TRBJ2-7	TGCAGCGTTGAAGGGTGGACAGGGGGCACTCAGCAGTACTTC	CSVEGWTGGTQQYF
.	few	14	TRBV28	TRBJ1-5	TGTGCCAGCAGTTCCAGCGGCGAAGATCAGCCCCAGCATTTT	CASSSSGEDQPQHF
.	.	14	TRBV12-3/TRBV12-4	TRBJ1-4	TGTGCCAGCAGACGATGGGATACTAATGAAAAACTGTTTTTT	CASRRWDTNEKLFF
TRBD1	.	19	TRBV10-3	TRBJ1-5	TGTGCCATCAGTGAGTCCCAAAGGACAGGGATGGCGAGCAATCAGCCCCAGCATTTT	CAISESQRTGMASNQPQHF
.	few	14	TRBV28	TRBJ2-7	TGTGCCAGCAGTTTCCCGGCAGATGGGTACGAGCAGTACTTC	CASSFPADGYEQYF
.	few	14	TRBV2	TRBJ2-4	TGTGCCAGCAGTGGCCCTAGACCAGAAAACATTCAGTACTTC	CASSGPRPENIQYF
TRBD1	few	14	TRBV29-1	TRBJ1-2	TGCAGCGTTATCAAAGGGACAGGTCCGGGAGGCTACACCTTC	CSVIKGTGPGGYTF
.	many	16	TRBV14	TRBJ1-4	TGTGCCAGCAGCCGATGGATCGGACGGCTGAATGAAAAACTGTTTTTT	CASSRWIGRLNEKLFF
TRBD2	.	15	TRBV5-1	TRBJ2-5	TGCGCCAGCAGCTTCTCTAGCGGAGAGGAAGAGACCCAGTACTTC	CASSFSSGEEETQYF
.	few	15	TRBV11-3	TRBJ2-7	TGTGCCAGCAGCTTAGAGACAGGCCGCTCCTACGAGCAGTACTTC	CASSLETGRSYEQYF
.	.	16	TRBV12-3/TRBV12-4	TRBJ2-2	TGTGCCAGCAGTTTCCTGATCTCGGCCGGCACCGGGGAGCTGTTTTTT	CASSFLISAGTGELFF
.	.	13	TRBV20-1	TRBJ2-2	TGCAGTGTTACTAGCTGGGGCACCGGGGAGCTGTTTTTT	CSVTSWGTGELFF
.	few	12	TRBV7-9	TRBJ1-2	TGTGCCAGCAGCCCTGACCGTTGGGGCTACACCTTC	CASSPDRWGYTF